The present T cell receptor beta chain was sequenced within a study of regulatory T cells in long-lasting Graves disease. The overall study: By definition, persistent Graves' disease involved antithyroid drugs for over 5 years alongside positive TSH receptor antibodies.

Time point specified: persistent/refractory GD, antithyroid drugs over 5 years with positive TRAb. Following extraction of RNA from PBMCs, that RNA was used to make the TCR library. Overall study results and limits: Persistent disease samples used TRBV28, TRBJ1-2 and TRBJ2-5 preferentially. Whereas new patients shared roughly 910 public clonotypes, persistent patients shared more, at 2,500 to 3,500.

This clonotype came up a few times. Its antigen is unidentified. Combining iRepertoire HTBI primers with Arm-PCR of CDR3 regions, the authors built TCR beta libraries. Each CDR3 protein is one row after TCRdb ran MiXCR on the multiplex PCR reads. In the table there are approximately 290,000 distinct CDR3 sequences, 20% to 25% of which are singletons. V was trimmed by 3 bases and J by 7 bases, leaving 16 bases between them. The length of the CDR3 is 15 residues. Per the germline V gene, CDR1 is MDHEN and CDR2 is SYDVKM. V usage is TRBV28 and J usage is TRBJ1-5; no reliable D call. The sequencing here drew on peripheral blood mononuclear cells (PBMCs), taken when the disease was refractory, from a patient treated with antithyroid drugs. This TCR was recovered from a female donor with Graves disease. In nucleotides, the CDR3 is TGTGCCAGCAGTTTTCATGACCTTCGAACGCAGCCCCAGCATTTT. Protein product: CASSFHDLRTQPQHF.